This is a list of T cell receptor beta chains from one sample in a study of cytomegalovirus exposure and HLA in healthy donors. The assay was immunoSEQ multiplex PCR, and TCRdb's table has in-frame clones only and misses some. The sample consists of about 140,000 clones, approximately 80% of them appearing once. Sequenced: PBMCs. The origin of the receptors is a man between 35 and 55 years old in good health and CMV-seropositive. CDR3s include the opening cysteine and the closing phenylalanine or tryptophan. D genes are given only for firm matches. Expanded clones are given a class, and other clones once, few, many or no size at all.

V: TRBV6-1
size: -
J: TRBJ1-2
D: -
DNA: TGTGCCAGGTCTGCTAACTATGGCTACACCTTC
CDR3: CARSANYGYTF

V: TRBV5-6
size: few
J: TRBJ1-2
D: -
DNA: TGTGCCAGCAGCTTTGGGGGGGTTACCTATGGCTACACCTTC
CDR3: CASSFGGVTYGYTF

V: TRBV2
size: -
J: TRBJ1-2
D: -
DNA: TGTGCCAGCAGTGAACTGCAGGGGCGGATCTATGGCTACACCTTC
CDR3: CASSELQGRIYGYTF

V: TRBV30
size: -
J: TRBJ1-5
D: -
DNA: TGTGCCTGGAGTGTATGGCAGGGGAGAAATCAGCCCCAGCATTTT
CDR3: CAWSVWQGRNQPQHF

V: TRBV2
size: -
J: TRBJ2-5
D: TRBD2
DNA: TGTGCCAGCAGTGGGGGTAGCGGGGGGGCGTCTAGGGAGACCCAGTACTTC
CDR3: CASSGGSGGASRETQYF

V: TRBV7-8
size: -
J: TRBJ2-7
D: TRBD2
DNA: TGTGCCAGCAGCTCCGCAAGCGGGGGTACCTACGAGCAGTACTTC
CDR3: CASSSASGGTYEQYF

V: TRBV27
size: -
J: TRBJ1-4
D: -
DNA: TGTGCCAGCAAAGCCCGAAAAGGTAGAGAGGAGGAAAAACTGTTTTTT
CDR3: CASKARKGREEEKLFF

V: TRBV28
size: -
J: TRBJ1-1
D: -
DNA: TGTGCCAGCAGACAGGAGACTGAAGCTTTCTTT
CDR3: CASRQETEAFF

V: TRBV19
size: -
J: TRBJ1-2
D: TRBD1
DNA: TGTGCCAGTAGTATTGGACAGGGCCGTACGAATGGCTACACCTTC
CDR3: CASSIGQGRTNGYTF

V: TRBV7-9
size: -
J: TRBJ1-1
D: -
DNA: TGTGCCAGCAGCTTGACAGACTCTTTGAACACTGAAGCTTTCTTT
CDR3: CASSLTDSLNTEAFF

V: TRBV7-9
size: -
J: TRBJ2-5
D: TRBD2
DNA: TGTGCCAGCAGCTTGCTCCGGACTAGCGGGGACGAGACCCAGTACTTC
CDR3: CASSLLRTSGDETQYF

V: TRBV7-9
size: -
J: TRBJ2-1
D: -
DNA: TGTGCCAGCAGCTTAGGAACTAGCAGCTACAATGAGCAGTTCTTC
CDR3: CASSLGTSSYNEQFF

V: TRBV7-9
size: -
J: TRBJ1-2
D: -
DNA: TGTGCCAGCAGCCACGAGATACCTGGCTACACCTTC
CDR3: CASSHEIPGYTF

V: TRBV9
size: -
J: TRBJ2-2
D: TRBD2
DNA: TGTGCCAGCAGCGTAGCCGCTAGCGGGAGGGTCGGTGGCACCGGGGAGCTGTTTTTT
CDR3: CASSVAASGRVGGTGELFF

V: TRBV30
size: -
J: TRBJ1-6
D: -
DNA: TGTGCCTGGAACTCCGGGGGGGTGGGATCACCCCTCCACTTT
CDR3: CAWNSGGVGSPLHF

V: TRBV9
size: once
J: TRBJ1-2
D: -
DNA: TGTGCCAGCAGTTTTACAGGGCACTATGGCTACACCTTC
CDR3: CASSFTGHYGYTF

V: TRBV6-1
size: -
J: TRBJ1-2
D: TRBD1
DNA: TGTGCCAGCAGTGCCTTAAGACAGGGGACTCCGACGAATGGCTACACCTTC
CDR3: CASSALRQGTPTNGYTF

V: TRBV7-6
size: -
J: TRBJ2-5
D: -
DNA: TGTGCCAGCAGCCTAGACACGTCTCTTGGGACCCAGTACTTC
CDR3: CASSLDTSLGTQYF

V: TRBV7-8
size: -
J: TRBJ1-2
D: TRBD1
DNA: TGTGCCAGCAGCCAGAGGGGGCCTTCCACCTATGGCTACACCTTC
CDR3: CASSQRGPSTYGYTF

V: TRBV30
size: -
J: TRBJ1-2
D: -
DNA: TGTGCCTGGAGTGTTTGGCGTACGAGGACTAGGGGCTACACCTTC
CDR3: CAWSVWRTRTRGYTF

V: TRBV7-7
size: few
J: TRBJ2-1
D: -
DNA: TGTGCTAGCAGCTTAGGTTTAACGAGGGATAATGAGCAGTTCTTC
CDR3: CASSLGLTRDNEQFF

V: TRBV7-6
size: -
J: TRBJ1-4
D: -
DNA: TGTGCCAGCAGCCCGCGGCGTGGAAAACTGTTTTTT
CDR3: CASSPRRGKLFF

V: TRBV2
size: -
J: TRBJ2-7
D: TRBD2
DNA: TGTGCCAGCGAAATTTCTAGCGGAAGGAGCTCCTACGAGCAGTACTTC
CDR3: CASEISSGRSSYEQYF

V: TRBV28
size: -
J: TRBJ1-3
D: -
DNA: TGTGCCACCGCAGGGTGGGGAGGAAACACCATATATTTT
CDR3: CATAGWGGNTIYF

V: TRBV10-3
size: few
J: TRBJ2-1
D: TRBD2
DNA: TGTGCCATCAGTGAGGTGCGGGGGGGCCCCAATGAGCAGTTCTTC
CDR3: CAISEVRGGPNEQFF

V: TRBV5-1
size: -
J: TRBJ1-4
D: TRBD1
DNA: TGCGCCAGCAGCTTGGTGACAGGGGTTGCTAATGAAAAACTGTTTTTT
CDR3: CASSLVTGVANEKLFF

V: TRBV5-1
size: few
J: TRBJ1-5
D: -
DNA: TGCGCCAGCAGCTTGAGCGGGGTTAGCAATCAGCCCCAGCATTTT
CDR3: CASSLSGVSNQPQHF

V: TRBV6-1
size: -
J: TRBJ2-5
D: -
DNA: TGTGCCAGCAGTCGAGGACAGAAGGAGACCCAGTACTTC
CDR3: CASSRGQKETQYF

V: TRBV25-1
size: -
J: TRBJ2-3
D: -
DNA: TGTGCCAGCAGTGTAAGAGGGGATACGCAGTATTTT
CDR3: CASSVRGDTQYF

V: TRBV10-3
size: -
J: TRBJ2-3
D: -
DNA: TGTGCCATCAGTGAGTCGGAGATGTCGGGGGTCCTCACAGATACGCAGTATTTT
CDR3: CAISESEMSGVLTDTQYF

V: TRBV6-4
size: -
J: TRBJ1-5
D: -
DNA: TGTGCCAGCAGTGCAGAGGAGAATCAGCCCCAGCATTTT
CDR3: CASSAEENQPQHF

V: TRBV29-1
size: -
J: TRBJ1-5
D: -
DNA: TGCAGCGTTGCGACAGAGCCGAATCAGCCCCAGCATTTT
CDR3: CSVATEPNQPQHF

V: TRBV27
size: -
J: TRBJ2-3
D: TRBD1
DNA: TGTGCCAGCAGTTTGGGGGACAGGAACACAGATACGCAGTATTTT
CDR3: CASSLGDRNTDTQYF